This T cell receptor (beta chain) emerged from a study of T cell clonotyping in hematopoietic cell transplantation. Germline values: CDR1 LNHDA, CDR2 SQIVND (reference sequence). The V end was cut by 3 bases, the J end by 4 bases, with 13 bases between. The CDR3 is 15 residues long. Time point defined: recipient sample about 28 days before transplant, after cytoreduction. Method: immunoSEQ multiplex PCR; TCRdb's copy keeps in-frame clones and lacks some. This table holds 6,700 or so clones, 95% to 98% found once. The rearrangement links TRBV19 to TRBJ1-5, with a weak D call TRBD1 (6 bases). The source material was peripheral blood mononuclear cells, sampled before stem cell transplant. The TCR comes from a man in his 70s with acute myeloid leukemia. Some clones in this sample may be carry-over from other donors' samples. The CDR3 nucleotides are TGTGCCAGTAGTATGGACAGAGCCATTAATCAGCCCCAGCATTTT. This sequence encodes CASSMDRAINQPQHF.